One TCR beta chain is described in this entry. Its antigen is not known. The sample originates from a study of T cell responses to AZD1222 COVID-19 vaccine. Study-wide results and limits: Sampled repertoires all dated from after the peak T cell response. CD4 TCRs linked to vaccination spanned spike, dominating at 160-218 and 743-854. The donor group comprised mostly white British people and more females; the analysis possibly underestimated clonal diversity.

This table comes from immunoSEQ multiplex PCR, and its TCRdb copy is limited to in-frame clones, with some not included. This table holds some 100,000 clones, approximately 90% found once. The CDR3 runs to 18 residues. Trimming left V 0 bases short and J 1 base short, with 17 bases between. Germline lookup yields CDR1 MGHRA and CDR2 YSYEKL. J is TRBJ2-3 and V is TRBV4-1, with D perhaps TRBD2 (6 bases). The receptor's source is an adult in good health. The source material was peripheral blood, sampled on day 0 of AZD1222 vaccination. As DNA, the CDR3 is TGCGCCAGCAGCCAAGATACCCCTCGCGGGACCCGCACAGATACGCAGTATTTT. This sequence encodes CASSQDTPRGTRTDTQYF.